This T cell receptor beta chain was identified in a study of CD4 T cells in relation to SARS-CoV-2 and coronaviruses. Study-wide context: Convalescent patients were about eight males and 4 females; two were Hispanic.

Data came from immunoSEQ multiplex PCR; TCRdb stores just in-frame clones and leaves some out. The table lists some 35,000 clones, roughly 90% of them singletons. This CDR3 spans 14 amino acids. The V gene's germline CDR1 is SGHNT and CDR2 YYREEE (reference sequence). V was clipped by 10 bases and J by 1 base; unmatched bases: 10. V and J are TRBV5-4 and TRBJ1-1; 7 positions match TRBD1. Specimen: memory CD4+ T cells from PBMCs. This TCR came from an adult with COVID-19. CDR3 region: CAVKKGAENTEAFF. CDR3 nucleotide sequence: TGTGCCGTTAAAAAGGGGGCAGAGAACACTGAAGCTTTCTTT.